The clone carrying this T cell receptor (beta chain) was detected ten times or more. RNA transcripts provided the template for amplifying TCR beta CDR3 regions. The authors performed first-round RT-PCR with HTBI primers and then a second-round multiplex PCR. TCRdb passed the multiplex PCR reads through MiXCR, listing each CDR3 protein once. The sample consists of 400,000 to 450,000 distinct CDR3 sequences, roughly 21% of them appearing once. The record originates from a study of Graves' ophthalmopathy and Graves' hyperthyroidism. Pregnancy or lactation, uncontrolled infections and other autoimmune diseases were grounds for excluding patients. Orbital computed tomography and thyroid ultrasound, along with TRAb, serum thyroxine and clinical symptoms, underpinned diagnosis. The CDR3 covers 17 residues. Germline lookup yields CDR1 GTSNPN and CDR2 SVGIG (reference sequence). V gave up 0 bases and J gave up 5 bases, with 20 bases separating them.

Sequenced material: peripheral blood. J is TRBJ1-5 and V is TRBV30; D unclear. The receptor's source is a woman in her late teens or twenties with stable Graves' hyperthyroidism. In DNA form, the CDR3 reads TGTGCCTGGAGTGTGCCCAGGACGGGATCAAGGGATCAGCCCCAGCATTTT. It is translated as CAWSVPRTGSRDQPQHF.